The clone carrying this TCR beta chain appeared once. What it binds is unknown. The data originate from a study of OX40 agonist ivuxolimab in advanced cancers. Study overall: Six ivuxolimab dose levels, 0.01 to 10 mg/kg, were given intravenously every 2 weeks. Study-wide points: In a subset of nonresponders, normalized T-cell clonal expansion was also low.

In germline, CDR1 is LGHNA, CDR2 YNFKEQ. The V end lost 2 bases, the J end lost 5 bases, and 18 bases lay between the germline ends. The CDR3 loop spans 16 amino acids. Here immunoSEQ multiplex PCR was the method, and the copy in TCRdb shows in-frame clones only, minus some. Counted here are tens of thousands of clones, roughly 90% occurring once; the ten biggest clones make up approximately 25%. Cycle 7 day 1, cycle 4 day 1, and baseline were the timepoints at which blood was sampled. The source of this sequence is an adult with an advanced solid tumor such as melanoma, head and neck, liver or kidney cancer. V usage is TRBV4-2 and J usage is TRBJ1-1; no reliable D call. The material sequenced was CD4+ or CD8+ T cells sorted from blood, taken in a trial of the OX40 agonist ivuxolimab. The CDR3 sequence: CASSQLGSGRLTEAFF. DNA for the CDR3: TGTGCCAGCAGCCAACTTGGGTCCGGACGGTTAACTGAAGCTTTCTTT.